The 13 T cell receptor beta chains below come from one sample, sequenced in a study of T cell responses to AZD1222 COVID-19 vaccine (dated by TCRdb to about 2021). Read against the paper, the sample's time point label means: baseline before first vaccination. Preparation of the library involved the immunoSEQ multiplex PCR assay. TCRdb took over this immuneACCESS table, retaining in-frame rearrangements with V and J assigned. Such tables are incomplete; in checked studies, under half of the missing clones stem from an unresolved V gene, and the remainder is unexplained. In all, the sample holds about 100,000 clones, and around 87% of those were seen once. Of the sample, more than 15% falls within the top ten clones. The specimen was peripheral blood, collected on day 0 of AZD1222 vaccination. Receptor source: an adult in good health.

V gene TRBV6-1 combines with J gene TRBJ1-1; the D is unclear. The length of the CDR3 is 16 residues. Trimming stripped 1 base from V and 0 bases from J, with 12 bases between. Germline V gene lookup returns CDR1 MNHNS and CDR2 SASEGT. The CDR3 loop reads CASSEGTPRLNTEAFF. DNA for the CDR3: TGTGCCAGCAGTGAAGGGACCCCCCGACTGAACACTGAAGCTTTCTTT.

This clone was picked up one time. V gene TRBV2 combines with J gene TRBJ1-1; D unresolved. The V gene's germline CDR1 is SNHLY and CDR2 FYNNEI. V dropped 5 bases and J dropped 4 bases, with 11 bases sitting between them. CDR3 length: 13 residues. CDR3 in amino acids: CASSPQSVTEAFF. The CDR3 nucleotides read TGTGCCAGCAGTCCGCAGAGTGTCACTGAAGCTTTCTTT.

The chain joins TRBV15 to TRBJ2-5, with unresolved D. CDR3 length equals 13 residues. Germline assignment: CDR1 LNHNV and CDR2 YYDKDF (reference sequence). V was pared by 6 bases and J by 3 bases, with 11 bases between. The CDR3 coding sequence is TGTGCCACCAGTCTTAAGTTAAAAGAGACCCAGTACTTC. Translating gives CATSLKLKETQYF.

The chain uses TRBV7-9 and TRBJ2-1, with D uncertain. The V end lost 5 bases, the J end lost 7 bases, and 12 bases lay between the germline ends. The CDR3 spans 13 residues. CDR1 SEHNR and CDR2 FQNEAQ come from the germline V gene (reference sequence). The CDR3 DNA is TGTGCCAGCAGCCCCCCTCGGATGAATGAGCAGTTCTTC. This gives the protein CASSPPRMNEQFF.

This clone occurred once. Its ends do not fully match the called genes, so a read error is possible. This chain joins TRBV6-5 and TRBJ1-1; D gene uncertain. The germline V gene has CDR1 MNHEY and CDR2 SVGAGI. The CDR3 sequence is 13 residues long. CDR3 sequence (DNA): TGTGCCGGCAGGAGGGTCAGGAACACTGAAGCTTTCTTT. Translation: CAGRRVRNTEAFF.

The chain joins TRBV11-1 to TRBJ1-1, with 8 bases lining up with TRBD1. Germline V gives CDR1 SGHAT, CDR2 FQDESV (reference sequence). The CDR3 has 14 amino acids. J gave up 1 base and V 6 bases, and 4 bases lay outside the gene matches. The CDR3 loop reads CASRLDRANTEAFF. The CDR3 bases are TGTGCCAGCAGGCTGGACAGGGCGAACACTGAAGCTTTCTTT.

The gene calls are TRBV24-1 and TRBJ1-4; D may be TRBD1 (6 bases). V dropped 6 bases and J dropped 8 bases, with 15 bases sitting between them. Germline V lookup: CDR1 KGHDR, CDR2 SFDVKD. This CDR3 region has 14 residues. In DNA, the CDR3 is TGTGCCACCAGTTCCGGGGGCGACGAAGAAAAACTGTTTTTT. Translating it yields CATSSGGDEEKLFF.

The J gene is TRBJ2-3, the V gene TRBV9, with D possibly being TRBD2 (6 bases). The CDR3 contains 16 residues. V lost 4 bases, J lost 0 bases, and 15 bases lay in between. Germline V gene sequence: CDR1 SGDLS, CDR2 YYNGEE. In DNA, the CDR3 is TGTGCCAGCAGCCGGGCAGCGGGTGGGAGCACAGATACGCAGTATTTT. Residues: CASSRAAGGSTDTQYF.

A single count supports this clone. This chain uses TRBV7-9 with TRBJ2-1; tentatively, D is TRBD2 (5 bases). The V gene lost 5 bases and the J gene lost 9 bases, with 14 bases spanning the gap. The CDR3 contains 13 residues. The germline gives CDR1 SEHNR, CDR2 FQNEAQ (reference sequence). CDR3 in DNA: TGTGCCAGCAGCGAACTAGTAACGGGTGAGCAGTTCTTC. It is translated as CASSELVTGEQFF.

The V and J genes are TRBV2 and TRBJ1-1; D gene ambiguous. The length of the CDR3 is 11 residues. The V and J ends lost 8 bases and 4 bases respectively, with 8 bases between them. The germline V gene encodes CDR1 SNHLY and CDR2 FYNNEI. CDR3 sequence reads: CASFPGTEAFF. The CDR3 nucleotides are TGTGCCAGCTTTCCGGGCACTGAAGCTTTCTTT.

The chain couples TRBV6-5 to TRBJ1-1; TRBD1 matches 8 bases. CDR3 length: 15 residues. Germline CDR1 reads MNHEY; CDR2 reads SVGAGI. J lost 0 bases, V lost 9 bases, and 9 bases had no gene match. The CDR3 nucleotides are TGTGCCAGTATTCCGGGACAGGATTTGAACACTGAAGCTTTCTTT. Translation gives CASIPGQDLNTEAFF.

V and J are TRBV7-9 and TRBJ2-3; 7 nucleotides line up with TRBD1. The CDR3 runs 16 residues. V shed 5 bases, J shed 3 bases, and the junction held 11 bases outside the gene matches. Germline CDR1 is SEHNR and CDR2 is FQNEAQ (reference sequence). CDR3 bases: TGTGCCAGCAGCCCCACTTCGGGACAGCCGACAGATACGCAGTATTTT. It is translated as CASSPTSGQPTDTQYF. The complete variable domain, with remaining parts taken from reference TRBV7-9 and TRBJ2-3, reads DTGVSQNPRHKITKRGQNVTFRCDPISEHNRLYWYRQTLGQGPEFLTYFQNEAQLEKSRLLSDRFSAERPKGSFSTLEIQRTEQGDSAMYLCASSPTSGQPTDTQYFGPGTRLTVL.

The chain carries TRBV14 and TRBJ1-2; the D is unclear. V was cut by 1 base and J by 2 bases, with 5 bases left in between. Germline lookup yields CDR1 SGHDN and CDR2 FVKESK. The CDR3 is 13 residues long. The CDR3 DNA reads TGTGCCAGCAGCCAAGGGGTGAACTATGGCTACACCTTC. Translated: CASSQGVNYGYTF.